Listed here is a single T cell receptor beta chain. The ends lost 3 bases at V and 4 bases at J; junction bases unmatched: 9. The CDR3 sequence is 17 residues long. Germline V gives CDR1 SGDLS, CDR2 YYNGEE. These data originate in a study of T cell responses to AZD1222 COVID-19 vaccine. Assay: immunoSEQ multiplex PCR; the TCRdb copy retains only in-frame clones and omits some. The sample has 100,000 to 150,000 clones, over 85% seen once. This sequence was found in an adult in good health. This sequence joins TRBV9 and TRBJ1-3; 11 nucleotides align to TRBD1. The sample in question was peripheral blood, obtained on day 0 of AZD1222 vaccination. The CDR3 spells CASSGRDRGVFGNTIYF. In DNA form, the CDR3 reads TGTGCCAGCAGCGGCCGGGACAGGGGGGTATTCGGAAACACCATATATTTT.